What follows are 16 T cell receptor beta chains derived from one specimen sequenced in a study of T cell responses to AZD1222 COVID-19 vaccine. The assay was immunoSEQ multiplex PCR, and TCRdb's table has in-frame clones only and misses some. The data contain approximately 120,000 clones, about 85% of them seen just once; the ten biggest clones take up approximately 4.7%. The sample consisted of peripheral blood, taken 28 days after the second AZD1222 dose. Receptors originate from an adult who received the AZD1222 COVID-19 vaccine.

The chain uses TRBV6-5 and TRBJ2-4; TRBD1 or TRBD2 may be the D gene (7 bases each). Trimming removed 2 bases at V and 15 bases at J, with 20 bases between. Germline V gives CDR1 MNHEY, CDR2 SVGAGI. The CDR3 has 14 residues. CDR3 amino acids: CASSYGQGEGTWYF. CDR3 coding DNA: TGTGCCAGCAGTTACGGGCAGGGGGAGGGTACATGGTACTTC.

CDR3 sequence reads: CASVTPFQPQHF. The CDR3 DNA is TGTGCCAGCGTAACCCCTTTTCAGCCCCAGCATTTT. This chain connects TRBV28 to TRBJ1-5, with unresolved D. V was cut by 8 bases and J by 6 bases, with 11 bases left in between. Germline lookup yields CDR1 MDHEN and CDR2 SYDVKM. The CDR3 runs 12 residues.

With regard to this clone: The same CDR3 also results from other DNA sequences found in this sample. The chain joins TRBV14 to TRBJ1-6; a weak D match, TRBD1 (6 bases). Germline lookup yields CDR1 SGHDN and CDR2 FVKESK. Between the trimmed V and J ends, which lost 4 bases and 8 bases, there was a span of 9 bases. The CDR3 has 13 amino acids. Here the CDR3 DNA reads TGTGCCAGCAGCCCCAGGACAGATTCACCCCTCCACTTT. Translated, it gives CASSPRTDSPLHF.

The chain recombines TRBV3-1 (or the pseudogene TRBV3-2) with TRBJ2-7; 8 positions agree with TRBD1. CDR1 is LGHDT and CDR2 is YNNKEL in the germline V gene (reference sequence). The V and J ends lost 4 bases and 2 bases, in that order; junction bases with no gene match: 13. The length of the CDR3 is 17 residues. The CDR3 is CASSPDRGPPLTYEQYF. The CDR3 coding sequence is TGTGCCAGCAGCCCAGACAGGGGCCCGCCTCTAACCTACGAGCAGTACTTC.

This chain uses TRBV7-2 with TRBJ1-5; TRBD1 aligns across 8 bases. V lost 7 bases, J lost 7 bases, and 6 bases stayed unmatched. Germline V gives CDR1 SGHTA, CDR2 FQGNSA. The CDR3 runs 13 residues. In DNA form, the CDR3 reads TGTGCCAGCAACGGACAGGGAGGGCAGCCCCAGCATTTT. It encodes CASNGQGGQPQHF.

The gene calls are TRBV5-4 and TRBJ1-2; TRBD1 matches 9 bases. The ends lost 1 base at V and 1 base at J; junction bases unmatched: 5. CDR3 size: 16 residues. CDR1 SGHNT and CDR2 YYREEE come from the germline V gene (reference sequence). The CDR3 loop is CASSLKGQGFNYGYTF. CDR3 coding DNA: TGTGCCAGCAGCTTGAAGGGACAGGGTTTTAACTATGGCTACACCTTC.

V gene TRBV7-8 combines with J gene TRBJ2-7; 11 bases map to TRBD2. The V and J ends lost 5 bases and 0 bases, in that order; junction bases with no gene match: 6. Germline V gives CDR1 SGHVS, CDR2 FQNEAQ. This CDR3 is 16 amino acids long. CDR3 nucleotides: TGTGCCAGCAGCAGACCTAGCGGGGGGCTCTCCTACGAGCAGTACTTC. Its protein is CASSRPSGGLSYEQYF.

V and J are TRBV5-6 and TRBJ1-3; D not certain. The germline CDR1 and CDR2 sequences are SGHDT and YYEEEE. Trimming left V 0 bases short and J 0 bases short, with 7 bases between. This CDR3 spans 15 amino acids. The CDR3 is CASSLGRYSGNTIYF. The DNA for the CDR3 is TGTGCCAGCAGCTTGGGTAGATACTCTGGAAACACCATATATTTT. Combining the CDR3 with reference TRBV5-6 and TRBJ1-3 gives the whole variable domain DAGVTQSPTHLIKTRGQQVTLRCSPKSGHDTVSWYQQALGQGPQFIFQYYEEEERQRGNFPDRFSGHQFPNYSSELNVNALLLGDSALYLCASSLGRYSGNTIYFGEGSWLTVV.

The chain links TRBV24-1 to TRBJ1-2, with D possibly TRBD1 on 6 matching bases. CDR3 size: 15 residues. The germline CDR1 and CDR2 sequences are KGHDR and SFDVKD. The germline V and J ends were trimmed by 3 bases and 8 bases, with 18 bases remaining between them. CDR3 loop: CATSDPNRGRWGYTF. CDR3 nucleotide sequence: TGTGCCACCAGTGATCCGAACCGGGGGCGATGGGGCTACACCTTC.

The chain is built from TRBV7-2 and TRBJ1-2; D might be TRBD1 (5 bases). Deletions cut 7 bases from V and 0 bases from J, with 15 bases between. Germline V CDR1 and CDR2: SGHTA, FQGNSA. This CDR3 comprises 15 residues. The CDR3 reads CASTSGRVANYGYTF. CDR3 in DNA: TGTGCCAGCACCTCGGGCAGGGTAGCTAACTATGGCTACACCTTC.

The chain has TRBV6-2 or TRBV6-3 and TRBJ1-1; possible D gene TRBD1, 6 bases. The V end was cut by 4 bases, the J end by 0 bases, with 12 bases between. The CDR3 consists of 15 residues. CDR1 and CDR2 (germline): MNHEY, SVGEGT. CDR3 region: CASSSDQGLNTEAFF. CDR3 nucleotides: TGTGCCAGCAGTTCCGACCAGGGGCTGAACACTGAAGCTTTCTTT.

The chain has TRBV4-1 and TRBJ1-5; D call uncertain. The CDR3 is made up of 17 amino acids. Trimming removed 0 bases at V and 2 bases at J, with 14 bases between. Germline V gene sequence: CDR1 MGHRA, CDR2 YSYEKL. CDR3 coding DNA: TGCGCCAGCAGCCAAGACGACGACCTAAGGGGCAATCAGCCCCAGCATTTT. Encoded protein: CASSQDDDLRGNQPQHF.

The chain uses TRBV19 and TRBJ1-2, with 9 bases identical to TRBD1. Germline lookup yields CDR1 LNHDA and CDR2 SQIVND (reference sequence). Trimming removed 4 bases from V and 5 bases from J; junction bases left unmatched: 5. This CDR3 spans 14 amino acids. The CDR3 DNA follows: TGTGCCAGTAGTACTCTCGACAGGGGGTATGGCTACACCTTC. This codes for CASSTLDRGYGYTF.

This clone was observed once. The chain employs TRBV6-5 and TRBJ1-1; D perhaps matches TRBD1 (6 bases). Germline lookup yields CDR1 MNHEY and CDR2 SVGAGI. V was shortened by 8 bases and J by 4 bases, with 14 bases between the two germline ends. The CDR3 is 13 amino acids. CDR3 in DNA: TGTGCCAGCCGCGGAGGGGGTCGCACTGAAGCTTTCTTT. Its protein is CASRGGGRTEAFF.

This chain connects TRBV19 to TRBJ1-5; 7 bases map to TRBD1. The germline V gene has CDR1 LNHDA and CDR2 SQIVND (reference sequence). Unmatched junction bases numbered 8, after V lost 5 bases and J lost 7 bases. The CDR3 spans 14 residues. The CDR3 spells CASSWPGGGQPQHF. The DNA for the CDR3 is TGTGCCAGTAGTTGGCCAGGGGGTGGGCAGCCCCAGCATTTT. The complete variable domain, with remaining parts taken from reference TRBV19 and TRBJ1-5, reads DGGITQSPKYLFRKEGQNVTLSCEQNLNHDAMYWYRQDPGQGLRLIYYSQIVNDFQKGDIAEGYSVSREKKESFPLTVTSAQKNPTAFYLCASSWPGGGQPQHFGDGTRLSIL.

The V call is TRBV5-6, the J call TRBJ2-3, with D perhaps assigned TRBD1 or TRBD2 (5 bases each). The CDR3 contains 16 residues. Germline lookup yields CDR1 SGHDT and CDR2 YYEEEE. Trimming took 1 base from V and 5 from J, leaving 17 bases between them. This CDR3 reads CASSLPRGLTGDTQYF. Here the CDR3 DNA reads TGTGCCAGCAGCTTGCCACGGGGCCTTACCGGAGATACGCAGTATTTT.